The rows below give T cell receptor beta chains drawn from one sample of a study of T-cell reconstitution after alpha-beta-depleted transplantation in children. TCRdb processed the PCR reads anew with MiXCR; each CDR3 protein has one entry. The sample holds hundreds of thousands of distinct CDR3 sequences, about an eighth seen once. This specimen was PBMCs, taken before TCRalphabeta/CD19-depleted stem cell transplant. The receptors originated from a girl aged 2 to 9 with congenital amegakaryocytic thrombocytopenia, due to receive a stem cell transplant. Each CDR3 is given with its conserved first and last residue. Each record gives: D gene, J gene, CDR3 length, clone size, V gene, CDR3 DNA, CDR3 protein. A D gene is named only where the DNA matches it firmly. Clone size is given for some rows only: seen once, a few or many times, or a class if the clone is expanded.

>NA|TRBJ2-1|12|NA|TRBV28
TGTGCCAGCAGAACCAGGGTTGCTGAGCAGTTCTTC
CASRTRVAEQFF
>NA|TRBJ2-2|13|many|TRBV5-1
TGCGCCAGCAACCAGGGCGACACCGGGGAGCTGTTTTTT
CASNQGDTGELFF
>NA|TRBJ2-1|13|NA|TRBV20-1
TGCAGTGCTAGAACCCCAGCTAGGGGTGAGCAGTTCTTC
CSARTPARGEQFF
>NA|TRBJ2-3|16|few|TRBV28
TGTGCCAGCAGTTATTCCGGCCAGGGTTTCACAGATACGCAGTATTTT
CASSYSGQGFTDTQYF
>NA|TRBJ2-7|13|few|TRBV20-1
TGCAGTGCTAGTAGCCTGGCCTCCTACGAGCAGTACTTC
CSASSLASYEQYF
>NA|TRBJ2-1|16|few|TRBV27
TGTGCCAGCAGTCTAATTCAGGGTAAAGGGTTGGTGGAGCAGTTCTTC
CASSLIQGKGLVEQFF
>TRBD2|TRBJ2-1|16|many|TRBV5-1
TGCGCCAGCAGCTTGGCCTGGCGGGAGGGTAAAAATGAGCAGTTCTTC
CASSLAWREGKNEQFF
>NA|TRBJ2-7|14|once|TRBV2
TGTGCCAGCAGTGAAGGGTACGGGGGATACGAGCAGTACTTC
CASSEGYGGYEQYF
>TRBD2|TRBJ2-1|14|many|TRBV12-3/TRBV12-4
TGTGCCAGCACCTCCGGACTAGCGGGAGATCCGTCGTTCTTC
CASTSGLAGDPSFF
>NA|TRBJ2-1|14|many|TRBV5-1
TGCGCCAGCAGCTTGGAATTAGCGAGGAATGAGCAGTTCTTC
CASSLELARNEQFF
>TRBD1|TRBJ1-3|15|few|TRBV20-1
TGCAGTGCTTCGGACAGGGCAAGCTCTGGAAACACCATATATTTT
CSASDRASSGNTIYF
>NA|TRBJ2-5|15|few|TRBV19
TGTGCCAGTAGTCGCCCAGGACCCCTAGGGGAGACCCAGTACTTC
CASSRPGPLGETQYF
>NA|TRBJ2-7|15|many|TRBV29-1
TGCAGCGTTGAACAGTCGGCGGGCCCTGGAGACGAGCAGTACTTC
CSVEQSAGPGDEQYF
>NA|TRBJ2-1|14|NA|TRBV6-4
TGTGCCAGCAGTGACTTGGGCAAATACAATGAGCAGTTCTTC
CASSDLGKYNEQFF
>NA|TRBJ2-6|18|few|TRBV4-1
TGCGCCAGCAGCCAAGGGGCTATGGGGGTTGATGGGGCCAACGTCCTGACTTTC
CASSQGAMGVDGANVLTF
>NA|TRBJ1-1|14|NA|TRBV15
TGTGCCACCAGGAGAGACAGACCGAACACTGAAGCTTTCTTT
CATRRDRPNTEAFF
>NA|TRBJ2-2|15|many|TRBV15
TGTGCCACCAGCAGAGGGTTTAAGGGATCCGAGGAGCTGTTTTTT
CATSRGFKGSEELFF
>NA|TRBJ1-6|13|NA|TRBV20-1
TGCAGTGCTAGGGCCAGGTTGAATTCACCCCTCCACTTT
CSARARLNSPLHF
>NA|TRBJ2-4|16|many|TRBV7-9
TGTGCCAGCAGCTTAGCGGAAAGCGACAGCTCAAACATTCAGTACTTC
CASSLAESDSSNIQYF
>TRBD2|TRBJ2-1|15|many|TRBV29-1
TGCAGCGCAAGAGGGGCTAGCGGGAGTGAGGATGAGCAGTTCTTC
CSARGASGSEDEQFF
>NA|TRBJ1-5|13|NA|TRBV27
TGTGCCAGCAGTCTCGGCGGCACAGATACGCAGCATTTT
CASSLGGTDTQHF
>TRBD1|TRBJ2-7|14|many|TRBV28
TGTGCCAGCAGTTACCGGGACAGTTTATGGGAGCAGTACTTC
CASSYRDSLWEQYF
>NA|TRBJ1-1|13|few|TRBV6-5
TGTGCCAGCACTTTAGAGAAGGGAACTGAAGCTTTCTTT
CASTLEKGTEAFF
>NA|TRBJ1-6|18|many|TRBV7-8
TGTGCCAGCAGCTTATGGTGGGACGGAGAAATAACACGGTCACCCCTCCACTTT
CASSLWWDGEITRSPLHF
>NA|TRBJ2-2|16|many|TRBV15
TGTGCCACCAGCAGAGTTTTCACTTCTAACACCGGGGAGCTGTTTTTT
CATSRVFTSNTGELFF
>NA|TRBJ1-4|12|NA|TRBV14
TGTGCCAGCAGCTCACTTGGGGAAAAACTGTTTTTT
CASSSLGEKLFF
>NA|TRBJ2-2|12|many|TRBV28
TGTGCCAGCAGACAAAACACCGGGGAGCTGTTTTTT
CASRQNTGELFF
>NA|TRBJ2-7|15|many|TRBV20-1
TGCAGTGCTAGAGATCTGCGCGAGGGGATCTACGAGCAGTACTTC
CSARDLREGIYEQYF
>TRBD1|TRBJ1-4|14|many|TRBV7-2
TGTGCCAGCAGCTTAAACAGGGGGTTAGGAAAACTGTTTTTT
CASSLNRGLGKLFF
>NA|TRBJ1-2|15|many|TRBV5-1
TGCGCCAGCAGCCTAAACAGGGACCGTAACTATGGCTACACCTTC
CASSLNRDRNYGYTF
>TRBD1|TRBJ2-7|16|NA|TRBV20-1
TGCTGTGCTAGGGAGACAGGGGTGTCACCCTCCTACGAGCAGTACTTC
CCARETGVSPSYEQYF
>NA|TRBJ2-2|17|few|TRBV12-3/TRBV12-4
TGTGCCAGCAGTGAACAGGGTATCGTTCGCAACACCGGGGAGCTGTTTTTT
CASSEQGIVRNTGELFF
>NA|TRBJ2-7|15|NA|TRBV5-1
TGCGCCAGCAGCTTGGTTTCGGACAGCCCTACTGAGCAGTACTTC
CASSLVSDSPTEQYF
>NA|TRBJ2-5|13|NA|TRBV9
TGTGCCAGCAGCGTAGCAGTCGGTGAGACCCAGTACTTC
CASSVAVGETQYF
>TRBD2|TRBJ2-7|16|NA|TRBV5-1
TGCGCCAGCAGCCGACTAGCGGGAGGCTCCTCCTACGAGCAGTACTTC
CASSRLAGGSSYEQYF
>TRBD1|TRBJ2-3|15|many|TRBV5-1
TGCGCCAGCAGCTTACAGGGGTTAGGCACAGATACGCAGTATTTT
CASSLQGLGTDTQYF
>NA|TRBJ1-1|16|many|TRBV6-1
TGTGCCAGCAGACGCCGGACAGATTCCGGGAACACTGAAGCTTTCTTT
CASRRRTDSGNTEAFF
>TRBD2|TRBJ2-2|17|few|TRBV20-1
TGCAGTGCTTTCTCGAGGCGACTAGCGGGTCACTCCGGGGAGCTGTTTTTT
CSAFSRRLAGHSGELFF
>NA|TRBJ2-1|17|many|TRBV5-1
TGCGCCAGCAGCGAAAACCTAGCGCAGAGCTCCTACAATGAGCAGTTCTTC
CASSENLAQSSYNEQFF
>NA|TRBJ1-1|15|NA|TRBV7-6
TGTGCCAGCAGCTTGGCAGGGGAGATGAACACTGAAGCTTTCTTT
CASSLAGEMNTEAFF